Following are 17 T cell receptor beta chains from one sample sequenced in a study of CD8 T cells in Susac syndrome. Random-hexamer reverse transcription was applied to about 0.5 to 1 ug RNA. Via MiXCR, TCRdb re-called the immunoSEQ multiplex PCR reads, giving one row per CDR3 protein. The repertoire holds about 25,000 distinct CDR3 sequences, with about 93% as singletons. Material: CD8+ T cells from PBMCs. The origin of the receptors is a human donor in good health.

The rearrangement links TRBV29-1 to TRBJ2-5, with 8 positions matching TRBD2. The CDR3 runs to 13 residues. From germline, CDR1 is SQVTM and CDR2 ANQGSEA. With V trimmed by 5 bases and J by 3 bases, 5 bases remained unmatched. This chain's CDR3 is CSVLLSGEETQYF. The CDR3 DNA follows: TGCAGCGTTCTTCTTAGCGGGGAAGAGACCCAGTACTTC.

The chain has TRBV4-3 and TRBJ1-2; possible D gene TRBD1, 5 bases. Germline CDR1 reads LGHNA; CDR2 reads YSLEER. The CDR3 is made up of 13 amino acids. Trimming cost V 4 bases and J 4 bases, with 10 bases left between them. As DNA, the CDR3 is TGCGCCAGCAGCCCAGGTGGGACCTATGGCTACACCTTC. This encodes CASSPGGTYGYTF.

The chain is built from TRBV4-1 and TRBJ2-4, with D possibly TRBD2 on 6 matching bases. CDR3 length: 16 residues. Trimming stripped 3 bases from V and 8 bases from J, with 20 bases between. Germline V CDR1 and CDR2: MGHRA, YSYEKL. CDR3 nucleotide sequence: TGCGCCAGCAGCCAGGTTCCGGGACTGAGTAATGACATTCAGTACTTC. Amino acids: CASSQVPGLSNDIQYF.

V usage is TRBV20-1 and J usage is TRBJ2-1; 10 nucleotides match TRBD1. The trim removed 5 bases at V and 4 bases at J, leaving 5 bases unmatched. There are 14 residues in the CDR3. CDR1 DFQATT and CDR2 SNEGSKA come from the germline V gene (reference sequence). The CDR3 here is CSARDRGRYNEQFF. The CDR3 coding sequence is TGCAGTGCTCGGGACAGGGGCCGGTACAATGAGCAGTTCTTC.

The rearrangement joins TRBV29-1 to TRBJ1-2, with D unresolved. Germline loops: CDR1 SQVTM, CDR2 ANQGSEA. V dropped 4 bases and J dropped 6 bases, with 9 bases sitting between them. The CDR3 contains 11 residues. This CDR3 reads CSVAFGNGYTF. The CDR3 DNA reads TGCAGCGTTGCATTCGGGAATGGCTACACCTTC.

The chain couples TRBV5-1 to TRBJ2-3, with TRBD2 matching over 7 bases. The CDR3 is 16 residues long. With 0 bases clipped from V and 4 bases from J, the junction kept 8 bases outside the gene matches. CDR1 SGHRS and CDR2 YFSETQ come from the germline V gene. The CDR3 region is CASSLASGLSADTQYF. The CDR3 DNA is TGCGCCAGCAGCTTGGCTAGCGGCTTATCCGCAGATACGCAGTATTTT.

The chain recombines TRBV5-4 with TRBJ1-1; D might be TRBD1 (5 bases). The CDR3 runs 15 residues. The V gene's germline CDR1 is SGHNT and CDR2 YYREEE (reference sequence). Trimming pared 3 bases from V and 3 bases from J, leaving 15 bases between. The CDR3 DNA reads TGTGCCAGCAGCTGCCAAGCGGGGGGTGACACTGAAGCTTTCTTT. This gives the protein CASSCQAGGDTEAFF.

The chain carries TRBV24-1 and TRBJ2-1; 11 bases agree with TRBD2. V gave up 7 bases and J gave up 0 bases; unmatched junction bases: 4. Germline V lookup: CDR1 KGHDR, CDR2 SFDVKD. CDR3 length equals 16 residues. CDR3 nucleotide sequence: TGTGCCACCAGCGATACTAGCGGGAGCTCCTACAATGAGCAGTTCTTC. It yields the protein CATSDTSGSSYNEQFF.

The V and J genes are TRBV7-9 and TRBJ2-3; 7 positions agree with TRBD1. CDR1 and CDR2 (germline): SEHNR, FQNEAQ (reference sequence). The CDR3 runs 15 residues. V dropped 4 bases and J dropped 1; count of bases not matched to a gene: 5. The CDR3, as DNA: TGTGCCAGCAGCTCAAGACAGGGTGGCACAGATACGCAGTATTTT. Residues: CASSSRQGGTDTQYF.

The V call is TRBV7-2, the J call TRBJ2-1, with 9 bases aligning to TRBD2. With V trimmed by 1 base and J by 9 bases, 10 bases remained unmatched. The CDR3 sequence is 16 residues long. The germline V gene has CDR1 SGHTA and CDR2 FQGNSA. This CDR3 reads CASSLEASGAFREQFF. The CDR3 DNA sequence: TGTGCCAGCAGCTTAGAAGCTAGCGGGGCCTTCCGTGAGCAGTTCTTC. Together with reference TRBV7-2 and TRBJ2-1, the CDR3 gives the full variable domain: GAGVSQSPSNKVTEKGKDVELRCDPISGHTALYWYRQSLGQGLEFLIYFQGNSAPDKSGLPSDRFSAERTGGSVSTLTIQRTQQEDSAVYLCASSLEASGAFREQFFGPGTRLTVL.

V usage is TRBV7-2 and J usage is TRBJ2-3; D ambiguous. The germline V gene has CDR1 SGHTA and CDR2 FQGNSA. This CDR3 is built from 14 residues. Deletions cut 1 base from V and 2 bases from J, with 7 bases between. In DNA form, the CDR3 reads TGTGCCAGCAGCTTAGTTCAGGACACAGATACGCAGTATTTT. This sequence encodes CASSLVQDTDTQYF.

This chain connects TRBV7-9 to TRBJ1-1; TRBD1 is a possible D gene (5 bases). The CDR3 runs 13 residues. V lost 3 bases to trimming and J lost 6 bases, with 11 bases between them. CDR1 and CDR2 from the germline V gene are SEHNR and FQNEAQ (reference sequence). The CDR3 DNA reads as TGTGCCAGCAGCTTTGGGGGGGGAGCTGAAGCTTTCTTT. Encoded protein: CASSFGGGAEAFF. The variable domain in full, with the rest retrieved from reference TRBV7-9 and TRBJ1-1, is DTGVSQNPRHKITKRGQNVTFRCDPISEHNRLYWYRQTLGQGPEFLTYFQNEAQLEKSRLLSDRFSAERPKGSFSTLEIQRTEQGDSAMYLCASSFGGGAEAFFGQGTRLTVV.

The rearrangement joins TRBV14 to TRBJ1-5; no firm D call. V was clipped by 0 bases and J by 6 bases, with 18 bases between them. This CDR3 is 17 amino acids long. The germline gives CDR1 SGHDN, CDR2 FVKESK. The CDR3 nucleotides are TGTGCCAGCAGCCAAGATTTTGAGGAAGCTGGTGCTCAGCCCCAGCATTTT. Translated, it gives CASSQDFEEAGAQPQHF.

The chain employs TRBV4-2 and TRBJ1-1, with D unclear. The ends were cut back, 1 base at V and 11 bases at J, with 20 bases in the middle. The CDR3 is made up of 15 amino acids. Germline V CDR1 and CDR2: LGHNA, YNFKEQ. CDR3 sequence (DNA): TGTGCCAGCAGCCAAGGCCGTTTAGGCTCCGGTGGGGCTTTCTTT. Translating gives CASSQGRLGSGGAFF.

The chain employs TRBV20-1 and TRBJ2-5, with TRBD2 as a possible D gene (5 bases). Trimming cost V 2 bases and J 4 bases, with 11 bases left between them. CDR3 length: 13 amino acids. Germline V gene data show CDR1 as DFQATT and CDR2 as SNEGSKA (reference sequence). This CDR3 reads CSARSTRGETQYF. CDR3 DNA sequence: TGCAGTGCTAGATCAACCCGGGGAGAGACCCAGTACTTC.

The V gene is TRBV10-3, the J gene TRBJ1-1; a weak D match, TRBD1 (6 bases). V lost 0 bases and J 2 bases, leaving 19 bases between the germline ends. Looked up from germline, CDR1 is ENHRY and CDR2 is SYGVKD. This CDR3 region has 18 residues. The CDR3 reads CAISESVGWTVTNTEAFF. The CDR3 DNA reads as TGTGCCATCAGTGAGTCGGTAGGGTGGACAGTTACTAACACTGAAGCTTTCTTT.

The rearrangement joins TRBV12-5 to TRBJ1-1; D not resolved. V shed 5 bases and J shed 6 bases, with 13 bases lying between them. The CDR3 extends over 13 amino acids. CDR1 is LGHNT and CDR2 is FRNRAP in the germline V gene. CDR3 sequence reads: CASGPLAVSEAFF. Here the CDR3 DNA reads TGTGCTAGTGGTCCCCTTGCGGTATCTGAAGCTTTCTTT.